The sequence of this T cell receptor beta chain was determined in a study of blood T cell repertoires in COVID-19 (dated by TCRdb to the early 2020s). As for the study more broadly: The collaborator samples originated in the United States, Italy and Spain and spanned the acute and convalescent phases of COVID-19. The material from the prospective study consisted of cDNA or gDNA derived from T cells, B-cell-depleted T cells, or PBMCs. Deeply sampled blood TCRbeta repertoires from subjects exposed to, actively infected with, or recovered from COVID-19 were included in the dataset. The repertoires were released in a freely available public database meant as a resource for research on the immune response to SARS-CoV-2. Samples came from the ongoing ImmuneRACE study (first 160 participants) plus 1,254 subjects from 6 global collaborators. Nearly every sample came with metadata listing a de-identified subject ID, COVID-19 status, age in years and sex. Where available, HLA class I and class II types were obtained from metadata supplied by the sample provider rather than from assay-based typing.

The germline ends are 15 bases apart after V is trimmed by 6 bases and J by 3 bases. From cysteine to phenylalanine, the CDR3 is 14 amino acids long. CDR3 DNA is the only sequence kept; it has 42 bases, read in frame from the first base. CDR1 and CDR2 (SGHDT, YYEEEE) derive from the germline V gene. Overall results and qualifications from the work: The quantity of clinical and demographic metadata differed by source and by participant and was supplied without curation.

A note on this clone: Its antigen remains undetermined. No qualities accompany the bases; no much larger clone lies one base away.

TCRbeta CDR3 regions were amplified from genomic DNA by means of the immunoSEQ Assay, a bias-controlled multiplex PCR. On the authors' methods: The number of nucleated cells in each sample was estimated by amplification of reference gene primers within the assay. To quantify the absolute abundance of each unique TCRbeta CDR3 rearrangement, sequence reads were collapsed and filtered. Productive Simpson clonality was computed per sample as the square root of Simpson's diversity index over productive rearrangements. Imported from immuneACCESS, the table was reduced by TCRdb to in-frame sequences with V and J called. These copies leave out some clones; in studies compared against another copy, an unresolved V gene accounts for under half, and the cause of the remainder is not known. V and J calls and clone size are as listed in that table; D and trimming were resolved from the DNA. The table for this sample lists 180,000 or so clones; about 84% of them were counted only once. Jointly, the top ten make up around 9% of the sample.

In the prospective study, participants were roughly 18 to 89 years old, resided in around 25 geographic areas of the United States, and were enrolled through a virtual design. In the prospective study, cohorts were assigned on the basis of participant-reported clinical history obtained from a screening survey and a study questionnaire. Recovered participants in ImmuneRACE Cohort 3 were defined by two consecutive negative NP/OP PCR tests, clearance by a healthcare professional, or resolution of symptoms. Mobile phlebotomists in the prospective study collected whole blood, serum and a nasopharyngeal or oropharyngeal swab from every participant. Prospective study participants could optionally give additional blood draws and questionnaires over an approximately two-month period. Blood samples from the prospective study were shipped frozen or at room temperature prior to DNA extraction.

The sample taken for sequencing was PBMCs or T cells enriched from blood (not recorded which). In this chain, TRBV5-6 is recombined with TRBJ1-2; the D gene assignment is ambiguous. The clonotype comes from a woman younger than 45 who had recovered from COVID-19. The nucleotides are TGTGCCAGCACCCTCGGGAAGGCGTACTATGGCTACACCTTC. This translates into CASTLGKAYYGYTF.